These 5 T cell receptor beta chains were sequenced from one sample in a study of regulatory T cells in long-lasting Graves disease. Building the TCR beta libraries relied on iRepertoire HTBI primers, and CDR3 regions underwent Arm-PCR. TCRdb reprocessed the multiplex PCR reads via MiXCR and lists one record per CDR3 protein. The table includes a few hundred thousand distinct CDR3 sequences, around 15% detected once. The time point denotes: newly diagnosed GD, antithyroid drugs for less than 3 months. PBMC RNA was the source of the TCR library. Another study also made use of these data, one on T cells in Graves' hyperthyroidism and ophthalmopathy.

This specimen consisted of peripheral blood mononuclear cells (PBMCs), obtained at new diagnosis, from a patient treated with antithyroid drugs. These receptor sequences come from a woman aged 45-60 years with Graves disease.

In this sample, this clonotype turned up many times. This chain uses TRBV29-1 with TRBJ2-1; D may be TRBD2 (6 bases). This CDR3 comprises 15 residues. The V gene's germline CDR1 is SQVTM and CDR2 ANQGSEA. Trimming shortened V by 4 bases and J by 4 bases, and 17 bases separated the two germline ends. CDR3 nucleotide sequence: TGCAGCGTTGCCCTAGGGGCGGGGACGTACAATGAGCAGTTCTTC. Protein: CSVALGAGTYNEQFF.

This clonotype was recorded at least ten times. The chain employs TRBV5-1 and TRBJ2-1; 10 nucleotides match TRBD2. This CDR3 is built from 18 residues. V trimming: 7 bases; J trimming: 3 bases; junction bases outside the gene matches: 16. Per germline, CDR1 SGHRS and CDR2 YFSETQ. The CDR3 DNA is TGCGCCAGCCCACGCGCGGCTAGCGGGAGCGGGAACTACAATGAGCAGTTCTTC. Protein sequence: CASPRAASGSGNYNEQFF.

Concerning this clonotype: The conserved phenylalanine or tryptophan normally closing the CDR3 is absent here, so this likely arose from a read error. V gene TRBV3-1 combines with J gene TRBJ2-7; TRBD2 is a possible D gene (5 bases). Trimming took off 6 bases at V and 3 bases at J, with 9 bases between the two ends. The germline gives CDR1 LGHDT, CDR2 YNNKEL (reference sequence). This CDR3 comprises 12 residues. CDR3 DNA: TGTGCCAGCAGTCCTACTAGCTACGAGCAGTACCTC. Its protein product is CASSPTSYEQYL.

This clonotype was counted many times. This chain uses TRBV6-1 with TRBJ2-3; 9 bases align to TRBD1. Germline trimming cut 10 bases from V and 0 bases from J; bases unmatched to any gene: 8. CDR3 size: 15 residues. Germline loops: CDR1 MNHNS, CDR2 SASEGT. The CDR3 coding sequence is TGTGCCATGGCGGGACAGGGCCTTAGCACAGATACGCAGTATTTT. Its translation: CAMAGQGLSTDTQYF.

The genes are TRBV7-9 and TRBJ2-6, with 11 bases that match TRBD1. CDR1 is SEHNR, CDR2 FQNEAQ, per germline (reference sequence). V gave up 8 bases and J gave up 0 bases; unmatched junction bases: 3. CDR3 length equals 16 residues. CDR3 residues: CASGTGGDSGANVLTF. The CDR3 DNA reads TGTGCCAGCGGGACAGGGGGGGACTCTGGGGCCAACGTCCTGACTTTC.